The TCR beta chain under discussion was sequenced for a study of OX40 agonist ivuxolimab in advanced cancers. About the study: Partial responses were achieved by three patients, of whom one had hepatocellular carcinoma and two had cutaneous melanoma. Overall study findings and caveats: It was not determined which antigens were specifically recognized by the peripheral T cells that had undergone clonal expansion. CD4+ and CD8+ blood T cells expanded clonally by week 6 at 0.1 to 3.0 mg/kg.

The protocol was immunoSEQ multiplex PCR, while the TCRdb copy is restricted to in-frame clones and leaves out a portion. Of 9,100 or so clones in the sample, roughly 74% were seen once. Losses at the gene ends were 8 bases for V and 6 bases for J; bases not matched to a gene: 8. This CDR3 comprises 14 residues. The germline gives CDR1 WSHSY, CDR2 SAAADI. Sampled blood was obtained at baseline, cycle 4 day 1, and cycle 7 day 1. A few counts support this clone. The antigen remains unidentified. The V gene is TRBV10-2, the J gene TRBJ1-1; 11 bases are shared with TRBD1. This specimen was CD4+ or CD8+ T cells sorted from blood, taken in a trial of the OX40 agonist ivuxolimab. The clonotype comes from an adult with an advanced solid tumor such as melanoma, head and neck, liver or kidney cancer. CDR3 nucleotide sequence: TGCGCCAGCGGGCAACCGGGACAGGGGGCTGAAGCTTTCTTT. Amino acids: CASGQPGQGAEAFF.